A single sample is the source of the 3 T cell receptor beta chains below, sequenced in a study of CD8+CD57+ T cells in acquired aplastic anemia. Patients chosen for sequencing had shown CD8+CD57+ cell expansion by flow cytometry. Investigators profiled TCR beta VDJ and CDR3 from genomic DNA template. MiXCR was run by TCRdb on the reads, yielding one entry per CDR3 protein. The table lists a few hundred thousand distinct CDR3 sequences, approximately 51% of them singletons, with 20% in the top ten. Sample: sorted CD4+, CD8+, or CD8+CD57+ T cells (not recorded which) from PBMCs. The receptors here all came from a human donor with aplastic anemia.

The chain combines TRBV10-3 with TRBJ1-5; D not resolved. The CDR3 length is 12 residues. The germline CDR1 and CDR2 sequences are ENHRY and SYGVKD. V shed 6 bases and J shed 4 bases, with 7 bases lying between them. Here the CDR3 DNA reads TGTGCCATCAGAGGAACTAATCAGCCCCAGCATTTT. Amino acids: CAIRGTNQPQHF.

The chain employs TRBV2 and TRBJ1-2; D may be TRBD1 (5 bases). Trimming shortened V by 7 bases and J by 4 bases, and 19 bases separated the two germline ends. Germline CDR1 reads SNHLY; CDR2 reads FYNNEI. The CDR3 has 15 residues. CDR3 sequence reads: CASNLGAGVSYGYTF. Written as DNA, the CDR3 is TGTGCCAGCAACCTCGGGGCAGGAGTATCCTATGGCTACACCTTC.

As concerns this clonotype: No conserved phenylalanine or tryptophan is present at the end of the CDR3, so a read error is the likely explanation. The J gene is TRBJ1-1, the V gene TRBV18; possibly TRBD1 for D (6 bases). The V gene's germline CDR1 is KGHSH and CDR2 LQKENI. V dropped 3 bases and J dropped 10 bases, with 21 bases sitting between them. This CDR3 is 15 amino acids long. Here the CDR3 reads CASSPAQGREGGAFL. CDR3 DNA sequence: TGTGCCAGCTCACCCGCGCAGGGGAGGGAAGGAGGAGCTTTCCTT.